Below, 13 T cell receptor beta chains from the same sample are listed, as sequenced in a study of shared clonotypes between healthy human individuals. CD45RO-negative cells were positively selected for CCR7, leaving out terminally differentiated effector memory CD45RA+ cells. Measured with immunoSEQ multiplex PCR; TCRdb has only the in-frame clones, and not every one. The table records under 2,000,000 clones, about 95% of them present only once. The sample taken for sequencing was naive CD8+ T cells sorted from blood. Receptors were obtained from a man younger than 35 in good health.

The chain is built from TRBV6-5 and TRBJ2-1; D is unresolved. The ends were cut back, 5 bases at V and 6 bases at J, with 17 bases in the middle. Germline V gene lookup returns CDR1 MNHEY and CDR2 SVGAGI. CDR3 size: 15 residues. The chain's CDR3 is CASSPAVDFINEQFF. Here the CDR3 DNA reads TGTGCCAGCAGTCCCGCAGTTGACTTTATCAATGAGCAGTTCTTC.

The chain uses TRBV9 and TRBJ2-7; 13 bases align to TRBD2. The CDR3 has 16 residues. After removal of 3 bases from V and 2 bases from J, the junction contained 5 bases not matched to a gene. Per germline, CDR1 SGDLS and CDR2 YYNGEE. The DNA for the CDR3 is TGTGCCAGCAGCGAGAGCGGGACTAGCGGGACCTACGAGCAGTACTTC. Residues: CASSESGTSGTYEQYF. The complete variable domain, with remaining parts taken from reference TRBV9 and TRBJ2-7, reads DSGVTQTPKHLITATGQRVTLRCSPRSGDLSVYWYQQSLDQGLQFLIQYYNGEERAKGNILERFSAQQFPDLHSELNLSSLELGDSALYFCASSESGTSGTYEQYFGPGTRLTVT.

The chain employs TRBV10-1 and TRBJ2-4; D not resolved. The CDR3 runs 15 residues. The germline V gene has CDR1 WNHNN and CDR2 SYGVQD (reference sequence). V shed 2 bases and J shed 0 bases, with 8 bases lying between them. CDR3 in DNA: TGCGCCAGCAGTGAGACCCCAATAGCCAAAAACATTCAGTACTTC. Protein sequence: CASSETPIAKNIQYF.

This rearrangement joins TRBV4-2 to TRBJ1-1; D unclear. This CDR3 spans 23 amino acids. The V gene's germline CDR1 is LGHNA and CDR2 YNFKEQ. Between the trimmed V and J ends, which lost 2 bases and 1 base, there was a span of 35 bases. CDR3 bases: TGTGCCAGCAGCCAACATCTAACACTGGGCCAGGCGGGTGTGGAGAATAGGAACACTGAAGCTTTCTTT. Amino acids: CASSQHLTLGQAGVENRNTEAFF.

This sequence joins TRBV4-1 and TRBJ2-5, with D maybe TRBD1 (6 bases). The CDR3 covers 15 residues. The germline V and J ends were trimmed by 2 bases and 5 bases, with 15 bases remaining between them. The germline V gene encodes CDR1 MGHRA and CDR2 YSYEKL. CDR3 sequence: CASSQPGTKEETQYF. CDR3 coding DNA: TGCGCCAGCAGCCAACCCGGGACAAAGGAGGAGACCCAGTACTTC.

The chain uses TRBV9 and TRBJ1-2, with D unclear. Trimming took 7 bases from V and 5 from J, leaving 9 bases between them. CDR3 size: 11 residues. Germline V gives CDR1 SGDLS, CDR2 YYNGEE. The chain's CDR3 is CASGEMYGYTF. The CDR3, as DNA: TGTGCCAGCGGCGAGATGTATGGCTACACCTTC.

V usage is TRBV27 and J usage is TRBJ2-5, with a weak D call TRBD1 (6 bases). Germline V gene sequence: CDR1 MNHEY, CDR2 SMNVEV (reference sequence). V was cut by 6 bases and J by 2 bases, with 13 bases left in between. The CDR3 loop spans 14 amino acids. This CDR3 reads CASRLRDTQETQYF. CDR3 in DNA: TGTGCCAGCAGACTTCGGGACACTCAAGAGACCCAGTACTTC.

This clone was detected only once. This chain uses TRBV11-2 with TRBJ2-7, with 10 bases aligning to TRBD2. This CDR3 contains 16 residues. Germline CDR1 and CDR2: SGHAT and FQNNGV. J lost 1 base, V lost 5 bases, and 8 bases had no gene match. CDR3 sequence: CASSLIGTSVSYEQYF. In DNA form, the CDR3 reads TGTGCCAGCAGCCTCATCGGGACTAGCGTGTCCTACGAGCAGTACTTC.

The genes are TRBV7-6 and TRBJ2-1; 10 nucleotides match TRBD1. The CDR3 consists of 13 residues. Germline V lookup: CDR1 SGHVS, CDR2 FNYEAQ. Trimming cost V 5 bases and J 7 bases; bases outside gene matches: 2. In nucleotides, the CDR3 is TGTGCCAGCAGCGGGGACAGGGGAAATGAGCAGTTCTTC. Its translation: CASSGDRGNEQFF.

The CDR3 nucleotides read TGTGCCAGCAGTCCCCGGACTGATCCGACCTACGAGCAGTACTTC. Translation: CASSPRTDPTYEQYF. The chain links TRBV27 to TRBJ2-7; D is possibly TRBD2 (5 bases). The V end lost 5 bases, the J end lost 2 bases, and 16 bases lay between the germline ends. This CDR3 region has 15 residues. The germline V gene encodes CDR1 MNHEY and CDR2 SMNVEV (reference sequence).

The chain links TRBV6-5 to TRBJ2-7; a possible D gene is TRBD1 (6 bases). This CDR3 contains 12 residues. The V end was cut by 6 bases, the J end by 10 bases, with 16 bases between. The germline V gene encodes CDR1 MNHEY and CDR2 SVGAGI. CDR3 protein: CASSLDRRVQYF. The CDR3 region has the DNA TGTGCCAGCAGCCTTGACAGGCGCGTACAGTACTTC.

The gene calls are TRBV5-5 and TRBJ2-7, with 10 positions matching TRBD1. Germline V lookup: CDR1 SGHKS, CDR2 YYEKEE (reference sequence). V trimming: 4 bases; J trimming: 5 bases; junction bases outside the gene matches: 18. This CDR3 is built from 18 residues. The CDR3 loop is CASSALRILSGQGHEQYF. As DNA, the CDR3 is TGTGCCAGCAGCGCCCTCCGCATTCTGTCGGGACAGGGGCACGAGCAGTACTTC.

The chain recombines TRBV10-1 with TRBJ1-1; no reliable D call. V was shortened by 3 bases and J by 4 bases, with 18 bases between the two germline ends. Germline-derived CDR1 and CDR2 are WNHNN and SYGVQD (reference sequence). The CDR3 consists of 16 residues. CDR3 DNA sequence: TGCGCCAGCAGTGATTCCGGGTTGACCGGGTCCACTGAAGCTTTCTTT. It is translated as CASSDSGLTGSTEAFF.